The subject of this entry is one T cell receptor beta chain. PCR involved 60 Vbeta and 13 Jbeta primers. Assay used: immunoSEQ multiplex PCR; TCRdb lists only in-frame clones, some missing. Of around 200,000 clones in the sample, 80% were seen once. The ends lost 4 bases at V and 4 bases at J; junction bases unmatched: 6. Germline V gene lookup returns CDR1 MGHRA and CDR2 YSYEKL. The CDR3 covers 14 residues. This entry is derived from a study of cytomegalovirus exposure and HLA in healthy donors. This rearrangement joins TRBV4-1 to TRBJ2-7, with 8 bases lining up with TRBD2. This clonotype originated in a boy aged 5-17 years in good health and CMV-seronegative. Sequencing was carried out using PBMCs. CDR3 region: CASSPGGAGYEQYF. The CDR3 region has the DNA TGCGCCAGCAGCCCGGGAGGGGCTGGGTACGAGCAGTACTTC.